One sample yielded the 20 T cell receptor beta chains listed below, sequenced in a study of T cells after yellow fever vaccination (dated by TCRdb to the late 2010s). The library was prepared using 5' RACE. Sequencing was carried out with an Illumina NovaSeq 6000. Using fastp at Q25 and MiXCR, TCRdb reprocessed the public reads and kept productive beta chains. Each record represents a unique CDR3 protein, reported with the most common genes and DNA among its rows. The sample includes 310,000 or so distinct CDR3 sequences, with around 3.9% observed a single time. Clones ranked in the top ten supply 20% to 25% of the sample. The treatment or condition tag for this specimen amounts to: live attenuated yellow fever vaccine strain. The material sequenced was PBMCs, taken on the day of the yellow fever booster vaccination. These TCRs come from a man younger than 35 who received the YFV17D yellow fever vaccine.

CDR3 sequence (DNA): TGTGCCAGCAGTAAGGGGCTCGGGGGATCGAACACTGAAGCTTTCTTT. It encodes CASSKGLGGSNTEAFF. The chain combines TRBV6-6 with TRBJ1-1; D perhaps matches TRBD1 (5 bases). CDR1 and CDR2 from the germline V gene are MNHNY and SVGAGI (reference sequence). V was cut by 5 bases and J by 1 base, with 17 bases left in between. The length of the CDR3 is 16 residues.

This clonotype was recorded at least ten times. This chain connects TRBV4-2 to TRBJ2-5, with 11 bases matching TRBD2. V gave up 1 base and J gave up 1 base; unmatched junction bases: 2. Germline CDR1 is LGHNA and CDR2 is YNFKEQ. The CDR3 has 16 amino acids. CDR3 DNA: TGTGCCAGCAGCCAAGTCGGGACTAGCGGCCAAGAGACCCAGTACTTC. It yields the protein CASSQVGTSGQETQYF.

This clonotype was observed a handful of times. This sequence joins TRBV5-6 and TRBJ2-5, with D possibly TRBD2 on 5 matching bases. Trimming left V 2 bases short and J 3 bases short, with 11 bases between. CDR3 length: 14 amino acids. CDR1 SGHDT and CDR2 YYEEEE come from the germline V gene. This chain's CDR3 is CASSLVGLKETQYF. CDR3 in DNA: TGTGCCAGCAGCTTAGTAGGACTCAAAGAGACCCAGTACTTC.

This clonotype was seen a few times. The chain combines TRBV20-1 with TRBJ2-5, with 7 positions matching TRBD1. The J segment lost 3 bases and the V segment lost 0 bases, leaving 4 bases of the junction unmatched. Germline V CDR1 and CDR2: DFQATT, SNEGSKA (reference sequence). The CDR3 runs to 14 residues. The CDR3 loop is CSAREAQGKETQYF. The DNA for the CDR3 is TGCAGTGCTAGAGAGGCACAGGGGAAAGAGACCCAGTACTTC.

This clonotype was picked up many times. This rearrangement joins TRBV5-1 to TRBJ2-5; 7 nucleotides line up with TRBD1. V dropped 0 bases and J dropped 2; count of bases not matched to a gene: 1. Germline CDR1 is SGHRS and CDR2 is YFSETQ. The CDR3 runs to 14 residues. CDR3 sequence (DNA): TGCGCCAGCAGCTTGGGACAGGGACAAGAGACCCAGTACTTC. Translated, it gives CASSLGQGQETQYF.

There are a few counts of this clonotype. The CDR3 DNA reads TGTGCCACCAGTCCAACTCAGGGGGTTACCGGGGAGCTGTTTTTT. It translates to CATSPTQGVTGELFF. The chain combines TRBV24-1 with TRBJ2-2, with TRBD1 identical over 7 bases. The V and J ends lost 6 bases and 5 bases, in that order; junction bases with no gene match: 8. Germline CDR1 and CDR2: KGHDR and SFDVKD. CDR3 length: 15 residues.

This clonotype was detected ten times or more. CDR3 nucleotide sequence: TGTGCCAGCTCACTGAGGGAGACAGGGGTAAATGAGCAGTTCTTC. Translated, it gives CASSLRETGVNEQFF. This chain uses TRBV18 with TRBJ2-1; 8 nucleotides agree with TRBD1. Germline assignment: CDR1 KGHSH and CDR2 LQKENI. Trimming at V came to 4 bases and at J to 7 bases, leaving 9 bases not matched to a gene. CDR3 size: 15 residues.

In this sample, this clonotype turned up a few times. The chain combines TRBV5-6 with TRBJ1-1, with D uncertain. The germline V gene has CDR1 SGHDT and CDR2 YYEEEE. The germline V and J ends were trimmed by 4 bases and 2 bases, with 15 bases remaining between them. The CDR3 has 15 amino acids. The CDR3 region has the DNA TGTGCCAGCAGCCACCGAGGATGGGGAAACACTGAAGCTTTCTTT. Amino acid sequence: CASSHRGWGNTEAFF. The full variable domain, with the rest looked up from reference TRBV5-6 and TRBJ1-1, is DAGVTQSPTHLIKTRGQQVTLRCSPKSGHDTVSWYQQALGQGPQFIFQYYEEEERQRGNFPDRFSGHQFPNYSSELNVNALLLGDSALYLCASSHRGWGNTEAFFGQGTRLTVV.

As to this clonotype: Given a much more abundant clone one base away, this may be a read error. The chain combines TRBV7-2 with TRBJ2-7; 8 bases are shared with TRBD2. The V gene's germline CDR1 is SGHTA and CDR2 FQGNSA. V lost 4 bases, J lost 6 bases, and 17 bases stayed unmatched. CDR3 length equals 17 residues. The DNA for the CDR3 is TGTGCCAGCAGCTCCCAACCGGCTAGCGGGTGGCTTTCCGAGCAGTACTTC. Translating gives CASSSQPASGWLSEQYF.

The V and J genes are TRBV20-1 and TRBJ2-5; D is ambiguous. V was pared by 4 bases and J by 5 bases, with 5 bases between. Germline CDR1 is DFQATT and CDR2 is SNEGSKA (reference sequence). CDR3 length: 10 residues. This CDR3 reads CSAIFETQYF. The DNA for the CDR3 is TGCAGTGCTATTTTTGAGACCCAGTACTTC.

CDR3 nucleotide sequence: TGTGCCAGCACCTCTAGTGCGGGGTCGCGCGAGCAGTACTTC. Protein: CASTSSAGSREQYF. The chain couples TRBV9 to TRBJ2-7, with D possibly matching TRBD2 (6 bases). V shed 6 bases and J shed 6 bases, with 19 bases lying between them. CDR3 size: 14 residues. Per germline, CDR1 SGDLS and CDR2 YYNGEE.

This clonotype has at least ten counts. This chain uses TRBV11-2 with TRBJ2-7, with 7 positions matching TRBD2. The CDR3 is 16 amino acids. V was pared by 5 bases and J by 7 bases, with 17 bases of the junction left unmatched. CDR1 and CDR2 from the germline V gene are SGHAT and FQNNGV. This CDR3 is CASSPQRGSVGGEQYF. The CDR3 nucleotides are TGTGCCAGCAGCCCTCAGCGGGGATCTGTCGGGGGGGAGCAGTACTTC.

This clonotype has a handful of counts. CDR3 DNA: TGTGCCAGCAGCCCCGGACGGGGAAGGACCTACGAGCAGTACGTC. This encodes CASSPGRGRTYEQYV. The chain couples TRBV28 to TRBJ2-7, with D perhaps TRBD2 (5 bases). Germline V gene lookup returns CDR1 MDHEN and CDR2 SYDVKM. V lost 6 bases and J 2 bases, leaving 17 bases between the germline ends. The CDR3 sequence is 15 residues long.

This clonotype was detected a few times. This rearrangement joins TRBV18 to TRBJ2-7; the D is unclear. Deletions cut 2 bases from V and 5 bases from J, with 22 bases between. There are 17 residues in the CDR3. Germline CDR1 and CDR2: KGHSH and LQKENI. The CDR3 is CASSPTSDIRSKDEQYV. For the CDR3, the DNA is TGTGCCAGCTCACCAACCTCGGATATACGAAGTAAGGACGAGCAGTACGTC.

This rearrangement joins TRBV7-2 to TRBJ2-7; 7 bases align to TRBD2. V lost 5 bases and J lost 2; bases outside the gene matches: 6. CDR1 SGHTA and CDR2 FQGNSA come from the germline V gene. The CDR3 totals 14 residues. CDR3 coding DNA: TGTGCCAGCAGCCCCTCCCTAGCGGCCTACGAGCAGTACGTC. This codes for CASSPSLAAYEQYV.

This clonotype was seen only a few times. The genes are TRBV7-2 and TRBJ1-4, with 8 bases that match TRBD1. The V and J ends lost 5 bases and 8 bases, in that order; junction bases with no gene match: 7. CDR1 SGHTA and CDR2 FQGNSA come from the germline V gene. The CDR3 runs to 14 residues. The CDR3 loop reads CASSLTGAGEKLFF. The CDR3 DNA is TGTGCCAGCAGCCTGACAGGGGCAGGGGAAAAACTGTTTTTT.

The sample holds a few counts of this clonotype. This sequence joins TRBV6-2 or TRBV6-3 and TRBJ2-2; TRBD2 matches 13 bases. The CDR3 consists of 17 residues. With 5 bases clipped from V and 7 bases from J, the junction kept 10 bases outside the gene matches. Germline loops: CDR1 MNHEY, CDR2 SVGEGT. DNA for the CDR3: TGTGCCAGCAGTAATCGACTAGCGGGGGGCCGAGGCGGGGAGCTGTTTTTT. Encoded protein: CASSNRLAGGRGGELFF.

This clonotype appeared many times. The V gene is TRBV12-3 or TRBV12-4, the J gene TRBJ1-6; the D gene is possibly TRBD1 (6 bases). V lost 6 bases and J 13 bases, leaving 13 bases between the germline ends. The length of the CDR3 is 12 residues. CDR3: CASSQDRPPLHF. The CDR3 DNA reads TGTGCCAGCAGCCAGGACAGACCGCCCCTCCACTTT.

The J gene is TRBJ1-1, the V gene TRBV5-1; TRBD1 agrees at 7 bases. The CDR3 runs to 15 residues. The germline V gene encodes CDR1 SGHRS and CDR2 YFSETQ. The J segment lost 1 base and the V segment lost 5 bases, leaving 8 bases of the junction unmatched. The CDR3: CASSELQGRNTEAFF. The CDR3 DNA reads as TGCGCCAGCAGTGAACTACAGGGGAGGAACACTGAAGCTTTCTTT.

This clonotype came up many times. The chain has TRBV12-3 or TRBV12-4 and TRBJ1-2; tentatively, D is TRBD1 (6 bases). V lost 6 bases and J lost 4, with 24 bases in between. The CDR3 consists of 17 residues. As DNA, the CDR3 is TGTGCCAGCAGCCCTACCTCCCCCAGGGGTTTAGGCTATGGCTACACCTTC. Translated, it gives CASSPTSPRGLGYGYTF.